The present T cell receptor (beta chain) was sequenced within a study of cytomegalovirus exposure and HLA in healthy donors. Primers for the PCR totalled 60 Vbeta and 13 Jbeta. Data came from immunoSEQ multiplex PCR; TCRdb stores just in-frame clones and leaves some out. The sample includes over 75,000 clones, around a tenth of them seen just once. There are a few counts of this clone. The antigen is unknown. Overall study results and limits: Follow-up analysis found HLA locus-dependent TCR association rates, highest for DRB1 and lowest for HLA-C.

The origin of this receptor is a man aged 50-59 years in good health and CMV-seropositive. The sample was PBMCs.

The CDR3 sequence: CASSSGQGVYNEQFF. The CDR3 DNA reads as TGTGCCAGCAGTTCGGGACAGGGGGTTTACAATGAGCAGTTCTTC. V is TRBV7-2 and J is TRBJ2-1, with 11 bases aligning to TRBD1. The ends lost 6 bases at V and 4 bases at J; junction bases unmatched: 5. In germline, CDR1 is SGHTA, CDR2 FQGNSA. This CDR3 spans 15 amino acids. Drawing the rest from reference TRBV7-2 and TRBJ2-1, the complete variable domain is GAGVSQSPSNKVTEKGKDVELRCDPISGHTALYWYRQSLGQGLEFLIYFQGNSAPDKSGLPSDRFSAERTGGSVSTLTIQRTQQEDSAVYLCASSSGQGVYNEQFFGPGTRLTVL.